The T cell receptor (beta chain) under discussion was sequenced for a study of CD8 T cells in Susac syndrome. General observations from the study: The number of individuals included in the study's TCR sequencing and HLA analysis was acknowledged as relatively small.

About this clonotype itself: What it binds is not known.

Reverse transcription of about 0.5 to 1 ug RNA was carried out with random hexamers. An immunoSEQ multiplex PCR amplified TCR beta CDR3 over 54 Vbeta and 13 Jbeta. TCRdb independently ran MiXCR on the immunoSEQ multiplex PCR reads; one entry per CDR3 protein. The profile shows some 300,000 distinct CDR3 sequences, 70% to 90% of them singletons. Germline CDR1 reads SNHLY; CDR2 reads FYNNEI. The CDR3 runs 15 residues. Trimming took 6 bases from V and 1 from J; bases not matched to a gene: 4. High-throughput TCR beta sequencing covered peripheral CD8+ and CD4+ T cells. The clonotype was recovered from a human donor with multiple sclerosis. Sequences were obtained from CD8+ T cells from PBMCs. The chain recombines TRBV2 with TRBJ2-7; TRBD2 matches at 12 bases. The CDR3, as DNA: TGTGCCAGCAGGGAGACTAGCGGGGGATCCTACGAGCAGTACTTC. Protein product: CASRETSGGSYEQYF.